Shown below are 10 T cell receptor beta chains from a single sample sequenced in a study of T-cell reconstitution after alpha-beta-depleted transplantation in children. Preparation of the TCRbeta library used unique molecular identifiers. MiXCR, applied by TCRdb to the PCR reads, yields one record per CDR3 protein. This sample has around 340,000 distinct CDR3 sequences, with roughly 13% found just once. This specimen consisted of PBMCs, obtained from the stem cell graft. The receptors stem from a human donor who donated a stem cell graft to a child with Fanconi anemia.

This clonotype has just a few counts. This chain joins TRBV7-2 and TRBJ2-1; D not certain. Trimming took off 2 bases at V and 5 bases at J, with 7 bases between the two ends. The CDR3 covers 13 residues. Germline V CDR1 and CDR2: SGHTA, FQGNSA. The DNA of the CDR3 is TGTGCCAGCAGCTTAATGCTGAACAATGAGCAGTTCTTC. It yields the protein CASSLMLNNEQFF. The full variable domain, completed using reference TRBV7-2 and TRBJ2-1, is GAGVSQSPSNKVTEKGKDVELRCDPISGHTALYWYRQSLGQGLEFLIYFQGNSAPDKSGLPSDRFSAERTGGSVSTLTIQRTQQEDSAVYLCASSLMLNNEQFFGPGTRLTVL.

At least ten counts were recorded for this clonotype. V usage is TRBV18 and J usage is TRBJ1-6, with 8 bases that match TRBD1. The germline gives CDR1 KGHSH, CDR2 LQKENI. The CDR3 is 14 residues long. After removal of 5 bases from V and 8 bases from J, the junction contained 5 bases not matched to a gene. The CDR3 DNA sequence: TGTGCCAGCTCAGGACAGGGTTTGGATTCACCCCTCCACTTT. Its protein product is CASSGQGLDSPLHF.

This clonotype has only one observation. This chain's CDR3 is CASSQGGALLDTQYF. The CDR3 DNA sequence: TGTGCCAGCAGCCAAGGAGGGGCCCTCCTGGATACGCAGTATTTT. V is TRBV14 and J is TRBJ2-3; D may be TRBD1 or TRBD2 (5 bases each). CDR1 is SGHDN and CDR2 is FVKESK in the germline V gene. CDR3 length: 15 residues. V gave up 1 base and J gave up 6 bases, with 14 bases separating them.

This clonotype turned up a few times. The chain uses TRBV7-9 and TRBJ1-5; D not certain. Germline V CDR1 and CDR2: SEHNR, FQNEAQ (reference sequence). This CDR3 is 14 amino acids long. With 5 bases removed from V and 4 bases from J, the gap between germline ends came to 12 bases. CDR3 loop: CASSVPGSNQPQHF. For the CDR3, the DNA is TGTGCCAGCAGCGTACCGGGAAGTAATCAGCCCCAGCATTTT.

The rearrangement links TRBV6-2 or TRBV6-3 to TRBJ2-3; a possible D gene is TRBD2 (5 bases). The length of the CDR3 is 15 residues. Germline V gives CDR1 MNHEY, CDR2 SVGEGT. V lost 7 bases and J 3 bases, leaving 17 bases between the germline ends. CDR3 coding DNA: TGTGCCAGCATAGGGAGCTTGTTGTGGACAGATACGCAGTATTTT. It translates to CASIGSLLWTDTQYF.

This clonotype was found a few times. The chain links TRBV12-3 or TRBV12-4 to TRBJ1-5, with TRBD1 matching 9 bases. V shed 6 bases, J shed 10 bases, and the junction held 10 bases outside the gene matches. CDR3 length equals 14 residues. CDR3 loop: CASSRDRVNGPQHF. CDR3 DNA: TGTGCCAGCAGCCGGGACAGGGTAAACGGCCCCCAGCATTTT.

This clonotype has only a few counts. One end of the junction is discordant with germline, which a read error may explain. The gene calls are TRBV7-7 and TRBJ2-1; 9 nucleotides line up with TRBD2. Germline assignment: CDR1 SSHAT and CDR2 FNYEAQ (reference sequence). The CDR3 length is 14 residues. CDR3 sequence: CASSPSGVPNEQFF. DNA of the CDR3: TGTGCTAGCAGCCCTAGCGGGGTACCTAATGAGCAGTTCTTC.

The chain is built from TRBV4-1 and TRBJ2-2; D is possibly TRBD1 or TRBD2 (6 bases each). V lost 4 bases and J 6 bases, leaving 18 bases between the germline ends. CDR3 length: 16 amino acids. CDR1 and CDR2 from the germline V gene are MGHRA and YSYEKL. The CDR3 loop reads CASSPTGAHRAGELFF. CDR3 in DNA: TGCGCCAGCAGCCCGACGGGGGCGCATAGGGCCGGGGAGCTGTTTTTT.

V usage is TRBV28 and J usage is TRBJ2-1; tentative D call: TRBD2 (5 bases). This CDR3 is built from 16 residues. V was shortened by 6 bases and J by 0 bases, with 15 bases between the two germline ends. Germline V CDR1 and CDR2: MDHEN, SYDVKM. The CDR3 region is CASSAASRPSYNEQFF. In DNA, the CDR3 is TGTGCCAGCAGCGCTGCTAGCAGACCCTCCTACAATGAGCAGTTCTTC.

This clonotype was observed a handful of times. The chain carries TRBV20-1 and TRBJ2-3; 9 nucleotides align to TRBD2. Per germline, CDR1 DFQATT and CDR2 SNEGSKA (reference sequence). The ends lost 6 bases at V and 5 bases at J; junction bases unmatched: 9. This CDR3 is 14 amino acids long. The CDR3 reads CSAQPSGVGDTQYF. The DNA of the CDR3 is TGCAGTGCGCAACCTAGCGGGGTGGGAGATACGCAGTATTTT.